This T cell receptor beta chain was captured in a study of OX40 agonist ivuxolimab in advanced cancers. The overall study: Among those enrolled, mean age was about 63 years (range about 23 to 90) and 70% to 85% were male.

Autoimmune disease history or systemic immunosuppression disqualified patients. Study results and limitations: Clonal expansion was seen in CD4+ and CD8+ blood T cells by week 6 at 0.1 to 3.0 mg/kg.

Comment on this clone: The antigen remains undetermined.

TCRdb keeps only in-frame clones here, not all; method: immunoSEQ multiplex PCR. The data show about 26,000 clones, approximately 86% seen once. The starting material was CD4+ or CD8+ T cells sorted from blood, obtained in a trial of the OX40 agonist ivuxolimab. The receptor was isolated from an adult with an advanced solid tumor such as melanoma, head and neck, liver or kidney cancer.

The CDR3 nucleotides read TGTGCCAGCAGCTCAATAGGGGAGGGGAATTCACCCCTCCACTTT. This encodes CASSSIGEGNSPLHF. The chain is built from TRBV7-3 and TRBJ1-6; D is perhaps TRBD1 (5 bases). CDR1 is SGHTA and CDR2 is FQGTGA in the germline V gene. V was pared by 4 bases and J by 7 bases, with 14 bases between. The CDR3 length is 15 residues. Complete variable domain (other parts from reference TRBV7-3 and TRBJ1-6): GAGVSQTPSNKVTEKGKYVELRCDPISGHTALYWYRQSLGQGPEFLIYFQGTGAADDSGLPNDRFFAVRPEGSVSTLKIQRTERGDSAVYLCASSSIGEGNSPLHFGNGTRLTVT.